The clone carrying this T cell receptor (beta chain) has just a few counts. Its antigen remains unidentified. Amplification of TCR beta CDR3 regions used RNA as the template. RT-PCR in the first round (using the HTBI primer set) targeted the TCR CDR3. Each CDR3 protein gets one entry after TCRdb re-called the multiplex PCR reads with MiXCR. Among 480,000 or so distinct CDR3 sequences listed, 13% to 15% were seen once. These data originate in a study of T cells in Graves' hyperthyroidism and ophthalmopathy. When ophthalmopathy did not progress within 18 months, Graves' hyperthyroidism was considered stable. Source material for PBMCs was around 10 ml fresh peripheral blood. The germline CDR1 and CDR2 sequences are LNHDA and SQIVND (reference sequence). After removal of 6 bases from V and 0 bases from J, the junction contained 2 bases not matched to a gene. The CDR3 totals 14 residues. Points from the study as a whole: Appearing also in blood were most of the thyroid clonotypes expanded above 0.001.

This chain links TRBV19 with TRBJ1-5, with TRBD1 identical over 7 bases. The sequenced sample consisted of blood. The clonotype originates from a woman aged 18 to 35 with Graves' hyperthyroidism. CDR3 residues: CASRWDSSNQPQHF. The CDR3 DNA follows: TGTGCCAGTAGATGGGACAGTAGCAATCAGCCCCAGCATTTT.